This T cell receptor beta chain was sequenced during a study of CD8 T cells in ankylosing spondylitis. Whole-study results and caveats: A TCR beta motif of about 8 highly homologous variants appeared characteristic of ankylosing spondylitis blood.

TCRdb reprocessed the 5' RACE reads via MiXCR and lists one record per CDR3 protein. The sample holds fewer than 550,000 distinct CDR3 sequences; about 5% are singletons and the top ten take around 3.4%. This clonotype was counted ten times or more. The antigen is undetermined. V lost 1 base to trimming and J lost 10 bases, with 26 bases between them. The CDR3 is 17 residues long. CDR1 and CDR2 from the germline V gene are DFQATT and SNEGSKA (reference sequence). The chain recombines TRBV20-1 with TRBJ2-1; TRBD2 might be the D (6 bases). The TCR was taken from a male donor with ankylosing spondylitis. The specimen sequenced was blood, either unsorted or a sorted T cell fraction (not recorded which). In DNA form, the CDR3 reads TGCAGTGCTAGAGGGGGAGACGGGCGGGACGGTTTTTTCGAGCAGTTCTTC. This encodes CSARGGDGRDGFFEQFF.